These 30 T cell receptor beta chains were all obtained from the same sample, sequenced in a study of T cells after yellow fever vaccination. TCRdb re-called the 5' RACE reads through MiXCR, storing one row per CDR3 protein. The sample carries approximately 31,000 distinct CDR3 sequences, roughly a tenth recorded once. The sample was PBMCs, either bulk or a sorted T-cell subset (CD4+, CD8+, memory, or dextramer-sorted; not recorded which), taken around 15 days after the first yellow fever vaccination. These receptors originate from a man aged 18-30 years who received the YFV17D yellow fever vaccine.

This clonotype was detected many times. The chain carries TRBV20-1 and TRBJ2-2; TRBD2 agrees at 8 bases. The CDR3 has 12 amino acids. Germline V gene lookup returns CDR1 DFQATT and CDR2 SNEGSKA (reference sequence). V lost 6 bases, J lost 5 bases, and 2 bases stayed unmatched. The CDR3 DNA reads TGCAGTGCCGGGGGGGCAACCGGGGAGCTGTTTTTT. Protein sequence: CSAGGATGELFF.

This clonotype was detected ten times or more. The chain uses TRBV5-6 and TRBJ1-1; D possibly corresponds to TRBD1 (5 bases). Germline CDR1 SGHDT, CDR2 YYEEEE. The CDR3 sequence is 16 residues long. The V and J ends lost 2 bases and 0 bases respectively, with 14 bases between them. In DNA form, the CDR3 reads TGTGCCAGCAGCTTTTATGGGCAGGGCCTGAACACTGAAGCTTTCTTT. Encoded protein: CASSFYGQGLNTEAFF.

At least ten counts were recorded for this clonotype. The genes are TRBV6-1 and TRBJ2-7, with TRBD2 matching over 9 bases. J lost 3 bases, V lost 7 bases, and 4 bases had no gene match. CDR1 is MNHNS and CDR2 is SASEGT in the germline V gene. The CDR3 consists of 13 residues. In DNA form, the CDR3 reads TGTGCCAGCATCCTAGCGGGGTTCTACGAGCAGTACTTC. Amino acid sequence: CASILAGFYEQYF.

A word on this clonotype: This clone may be a read error of a much larger clone one base away. The gene calls are TRBV4-3 and TRBJ2-6, with 7 bases that match TRBD1. This CDR3 is built from 17 residues. CDR1 and CDR2 from the germline V gene are LGHNA and YSLEER. V shed 5 bases and J 3 bases; nucleotides not matched to a gene: 10. For the CDR3, the DNA is TGCGCCAGCAGCAGCCGACAGGGCGGCTTTGGGGCCAACGTCCTGACTTTC. Its protein is CASSSRQGGFGANVLTF.

This clonotype was counted at least ten times. The V gene is TRBV4-3, the J gene TRBJ1-2; the match to TRBD1 covers 10 bases. The CDR3 contains 15 residues. From germline, CDR1 is LGHNA and CDR2 YSLEER. V was pared by 4 bases and J by 4 bases, with 6 bases of the junction left unmatched. The CDR3 here is CASSRDRGLSYGYTF. The CDR3 DNA sequence: TGCGCCAGCAGCCGCGACAGGGGGCTAAGCTATGGCTACACCTTC.

This clonotype was seen more than once but under ten times. The chain employs TRBV7-2 and TRBJ2-2; 11 bases match TRBD2. CDR3 length: 15 amino acids. J gave up 3 bases and V 6 bases, and 3 bases lay outside the gene matches. Germline V gene data show CDR1 as SGHTA and CDR2 as FQGNSA. The CDR3 nucleotides are TGTGCCAGCAGGTTACTAGCGGGGGACACCGGGGAGCTGTTTTTT. This sequence encodes CASRLLAGDTGELFF.

This clonotype was seen only a few times. The CDR3 sequence: CASSISPGPEAFF. Here the CDR3 DNA reads TGTGCCAGTAGTATATCTCCGGGACCTGAAGCTTTCTTT. This chain uses TRBV19 with TRBJ1-1; D possibly corresponds to TRBD1 (5 bases). There are 13 residues in the CDR3. The V end lost 2 bases, the J end lost 6 bases, and 10 bases lay between the germline ends. The germline gives CDR1 LNHDA, CDR2 SQIVND (reference sequence).

This clonotype appeared many times. DNA of the CDR3: TGCGCCAGCAGCCAAGATCGGGACAGGCAATTCTATGGCTACACCTTC. Translated: CASSQDRDRQFYGYTF. The chain employs TRBV4-3 and TRBJ1-2, with 8 bases lining up with TRBD1. The length of the CDR3 is 16 residues. J was trimmed by 4 bases and V by 0 bases; bases with no gene match: 7. Germline assignment: CDR1 LGHNA and CDR2 YSLEER.

This clonotype was recorded many times. The chain employs TRBV20-1 and TRBJ1-2; 8 bases align to TRBD1. The germline V gene has CDR1 DFQATT and CDR2 SNEGSKA (reference sequence). The CDR3 spans 14 residues. In DNA form, the CDR3 reads TGCACCGCTCCGACAGGGGTACTAGACTATGGCTACACCTTC. This encodes CTAPTGVLDYGYTF.

This clonotype has ten or more counts. The rearrangement joins TRBV19 to TRBJ1-4; D not certain. The germline CDR1 and CDR2 sequences are LNHDA and SQIVND (reference sequence). This CDR3 has 14 amino acids. Trimming took off 7 bases at V and 0 bases at J, with 9 bases between the two ends. CDR3 coding DNA: TGTGCCAGTACTAACCAGGCAACTAATGAAAAACTGTTTTTT. It encodes CASTNQATNEKLFF.

On this clonotype itself: Because the CDR3 is missing its conserved closing phenylalanine or tryptophan, this is likely a read error. This chain connects TRBV6-2 or TRBV6-3 to TRBJ2-7; D ambiguous. Germline CDR1 and CDR2: MNHEY and SVGEGT. Trimming stripped 5 bases from V and 6 bases from J, with 14 bases between. The CDR3 extends over 13 amino acids. CDR3 in amino acids: CASSKNPEGEQYI. CDR3 nucleotides: TGTGCCAGCAGTAAAAACCCGGAAGGCGAGCAGTACATC.

This clonotype is a singleton in its sample. A clone one base away is much larger, so this may be a read error. The J gene is TRBJ1-4, the V gene TRBV5-1, with D unresolved. The CDR3 totals 15 residues. CDR1 SGHRS and CDR2 YFSETQ come from the germline V gene. CDR3 nucleotides: TGCGCCAGCAGCTTGGATGGAGGGTGGAACGAAAAAATGTTTTTT. Amino acid sequence: CASSLDGGWNEKMFF.

This clonotype was seen many times. V is TRBV29-1 and J is TRBJ2-2; D unclear. The CDR3 runs to 14 residues. CDR1 and CDR2 (germline): SQVTM, ANQGSEA. Deletions cut 1 base from V and 5 bases from J, with 11 bases between. This CDR3 reads CSVEGRPSTGELFF. CDR3 bases: TGCAGCGTTGAAGGACGTCCATCGACCGGGGAGCTGTTTTTT.

This clonotype showed up many times. The rearrangement uses TRBV2 and TRBJ1-5, with D possibly TRBD1 on 5 matching bases. The CDR3 is 15 residues long. Trimming removed 6 bases at V and 2 bases at J, with 14 bases between. Germline CDR1 reads SNHLY; CDR2 reads FYNNEI. The CDR3 DNA reads TGTGCCAGCAGAAAAAACCTACAGGGCAATCAGCCCCAGCATTTT. It is translated as CASRKNLQGNQPQHF.

In this sample, this clonotype turned up many times. The CDR3 loop reads CASSQDGQGNIQYF. The CDR3 DNA sequence: TGCGCCAGCAGCCAGGACGGACAGGGAAACATTCAGTACTTC. J is TRBJ2-4 and V is TRBV4-3; the match to TRBD1 covers 8 bases. Germline trimming cut 3 bases from V and 6 bases from J; bases unmatched to any gene: 4. This CDR3 has 14 residues. Germline CDR1 and CDR2: LGHNA and YSLEER.

This clonotype showed up just once. A much larger clone lies a single base off, so this may be a read error. The V call is TRBV9, the J call TRBJ2-3, with D tentatively TRBD2 (5 bases). Germline CDR1 is SGDLS and CDR2 is YYNGEE. Between the trimmed V and J ends, which lost 8 bases and 5 bases, there was a span of 15 bases. The CDR3 has 13 amino acids. CDR3 DNA sequence: TGTGCCAGAAGCCCCCGGGGTGGAGATACGCAGTATTTT. Protein sequence: CARSPRGGDTQYF.

By share of the sample, this clonotype is medium-sized. This rearrangement joins TRBV6-4 to TRBJ2-3; 8 bases fit TRBD2. The CDR3 has 14 amino acids. Trimming cost V 2 bases and J 2 bases; bases outside gene matches: 0. The V gene's germline CDR1 is MRHNA and CDR2 SNTAGT. CDR3 residues: CASSDGLATDTQYF. The CDR3 DNA is TGTGCCAGCAGTGACGGACTAGCCACAGATACGCAGTATTTT.

This clonotype was detected many times. This rearrangement joins TRBV12-3 or TRBV12-4 to TRBJ1-1; the D gene is possibly TRBD1 (5 bases). The CDR3 is 16 amino acids. V was cut by 7 bases and J by 5 bases, with 23 bases left in between. CDR3 nucleotides: TGTGCCAGCACCCTAGAGGGGTTACTGGAATATACTGAAGCTTTCTTT. Translation gives CASTLEGLLEYTEAFF.

Ten or more counts support this clonotype. This sequence joins TRBV2 and TRBJ1-2; no reliable D call. V lost 5 bases and J lost 4, with 8 bases in between. The CDR3 is 12 amino acids. The germline CDR1 and CDR2 sequences are SNHLY and FYNNEI. CDR3 nucleotides: TGTGCCAGCAGTCCCTATCTCTATGGCTACACCTTC. Amino acids: CASSPYLYGYTF. The variable domain in full, with the rest retrieved from reference TRBV2 and TRBJ1-2, is EPEVTQTPSHQVTQMGQEVILRCVPISNHLYFYWYRQILGQKVEFLVSFYNNEISEKSEIFDDQFSVERPDGSNFTLKIRSTKLEDSAMYFCASSPYLYGYTFGSGTRLTVV.

This clonotype was counted many times. This rearrangement joins TRBV5-1 to TRBJ1-2; TRBD1 is a possible D gene (6 bases). This CDR3 comprises 15 residues. Germline V gives CDR1 SGHRS, CDR2 YFSETQ. V shed 4 bases and J shed 8 bases, with 21 bases lying between them. The CDR3, as DNA: TGCGCCAGCAGCGTGACTGGGGGCGCGGTTGAAGGCTACACCTTC. Its translation: CASSVTGGAVEGYTF.

In this sample, this clonotype turned up many times. The chain carries TRBV2 and TRBJ1-2; weak D call: TRBD1 (6 bases). The germline gives CDR1 SNHLY, CDR2 FYNNEI. This CDR3 comprises 12 residues. Trimming removed 8 bases from V and 7 bases from J, with 14 bases in between. For the CDR3, the DNA is TGTGCCAGCTTACAGGGTAGTGGTGGCTACACCTTC. Amino acids: CASLQGSGGYTF.

A single count supports this clonotype. This may arise from a read error, as a much more abundant clone is one base away. V gene TRBV7-3 combines with J gene TRBJ1-1; no definite D call. This CDR3 has 11 residues. Germline CDR1 reads SGHTA; CDR2 reads FQGTGA. Trimming removed 5 bases from V and 6 bases from J, with 7 bases in between. DNA of the CDR3: TGTGCCAGCAGCACCGGGGCTGAAGCTTTCTTT. It codes for CASSTGAEAFF.

The rearrangement joins TRBV20-1 to TRBJ2-5; no clear D. Between the trimmed V and J ends, which lost 4 bases and 3 bases, there was a span of 9 bases. This CDR3 contains 12 residues. Germline loops: CDR1 DFQATT, CDR2 SNEGSKA (reference sequence). Here the CDR3 reads CSATWVEETQYF. The CDR3 DNA follows: TGCAGTGCTACGTGGGTTGAAGAGACCCAGTACTTC.

This clonotype was found many times. This rearrangement joins TRBV4-3 to TRBJ2-2, with D maybe TRBD2 (5 bases). The germline V gene has CDR1 LGHNA and CDR2 YSLEER. CDR3 length: 15 residues. The V end lost 5 bases, the J end lost 0 bases, and 10 bases lay between the germline ends. The CDR3 DNA is TGCGCCAGCAGCAAGGGAGATACGAACACCGGGGAGCTGTTTTTT. Translated, it gives CASSKGDTNTGELFF.

This clonotype was seen repeatedly, ten times or more. V is TRBV7-2 and J is TRBJ2-5; TRBD1 or TRBD2 may be the D gene (5 bases each). This CDR3 contains 15 residues. Germline assignment: CDR1 SGHTA and CDR2 FQGNSA. Between the trimmed V and J ends, which lost 1 base and 2 bases, there was a span of 11 bases. CDR3 nucleotide sequence: TGTGCCAGCAGCTTAGGGGGGTCAGGGCAAGAGACCCAGTACTTC. Translation gives CASSLGGSGQETQYF.

This clonotype was seen many times. The chain uses TRBV13 and TRBJ2-7, with D hard to call. This CDR3 region has 12 residues. V was cut by 1 base and J by 7 bases, with 8 bases left in between. In germline, CDR1 is PRHDT, CDR2 FYEKMQ (reference sequence). CDR3 residues: CASSLDRGEQYV. CDR3 in DNA: TGTGCCAGCAGCTTAGACCGTGGGGAGCAGTACGTC.

This clonotype was seen a few times. The chain combines TRBV2 with TRBJ2-3; D call uncertain. This CDR3 region has 12 residues. From germline, CDR1 is SNHLY and CDR2 FYNNEI. With 6 bases removed from V and 5 bases from J, the gap between germline ends came to 9 bases. The CDR3 DNA sequence: TGTGCCAGCAGGGAGACGAGAGATACGCAGTATTTT. This codes for CASRETRDTQYF. Together with reference TRBV2 and TRBJ2-3, the CDR3 gives the full variable domain: EPEVTQTPSHQVTQMGQEVILRCVPISNHLYFYWYRQILGQKVEFLVSFYNNEISEKSEIFDDQFSVERPDGSNFTLKIRSTKLEDSAMYFCASRETRDTQYFGPGTRLTVL.

This clonotype was observed many times. V is TRBV25-1 and J is TRBJ1-5; D not certain. CDR1 and CDR2 (germline): MGHDK, SYGVNS. V gave up 4 bases and J gave up 3 bases, with 7 bases separating them. This CDR3 has 13 residues. CDR3: CASSAAANQPQHF. DNA of the CDR3: TGTGCCAGCAGTGCGGCAGCCAATCAGCCCCAGCATTTT.

The genes are TRBV10-3 and TRBJ2-2; D not resolved. The CDR3 length is 16 residues. The germline V and J ends were trimmed by 6 bases and 2 bases, with 16 bases remaining between them. Germline lookup yields CDR1 ENHRY and CDR2 SYGVKD. The CDR3 sequence is CAISPGLLCNTGELFF. CDR3 nucleotides: TGTGCCATCAGCCCCGGGCTCCTCTGCAACACCGGGGAGCTGTTTTTT.

This clonotype was found many times. V usage is TRBV4-2 and J usage is TRBJ2-1; D is ambiguous. Trimming took 0 bases from V and 2 from J, leaving 11 bases between them. The CDR3 covers 16 residues. Germline V CDR1 and CDR2: LGHNA, YNFKEQ. CDR3 residues: CASSQDGRVTYNEQFF. In DNA, the CDR3 is TGTGCCAGCAGCCAAGATGGTAGGGTAACCTACAATGAGCAGTTCTTC.